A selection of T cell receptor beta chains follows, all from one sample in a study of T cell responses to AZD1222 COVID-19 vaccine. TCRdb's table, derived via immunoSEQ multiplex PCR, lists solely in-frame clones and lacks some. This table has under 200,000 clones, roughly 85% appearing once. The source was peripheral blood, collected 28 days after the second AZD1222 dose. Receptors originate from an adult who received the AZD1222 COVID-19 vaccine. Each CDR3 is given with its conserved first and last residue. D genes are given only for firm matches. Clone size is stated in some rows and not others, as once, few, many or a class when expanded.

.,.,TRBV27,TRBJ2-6,TGTGCCAGCAGTTTCCGGACGGATTACTCTGGGGCCAACGTCCTGACTTTC,CASSFRTDYSGANVLTF
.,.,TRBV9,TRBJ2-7,TGTGCCAGCAGCGTGTCCAAACAGGAGCACCCCTACGAGCAGTACTTC,CASSVSKQEHPYEQYF
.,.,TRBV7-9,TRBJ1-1,TGTGCCAGCAGCCCCCTCCCCGGGACAACGGCCACTGAAGCTTTCTTT,CASSPLPGTTATEAFF
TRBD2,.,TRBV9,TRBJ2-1,TGTGCCAGCAGCCCTATCGGGGGGGCCTTATACAATGAGCAGTTCTTC,CASSPIGGALYNEQFF
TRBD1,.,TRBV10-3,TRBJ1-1,TGTGCCATGGGACAGGCGAACACTGAAGCTTTCTTT,CAMGQANTEAFF
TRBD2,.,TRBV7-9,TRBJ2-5,TGTGCCAGCAGCCCCGGACTAGCGGTGTACCAAGAGACCCAGTACTTC,CASSPGLAVYQETQYF
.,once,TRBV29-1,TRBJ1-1,TGCAGCGTTGGAGTGCGGGCGGACACTGAAGCTTTCTTT,CSVGVRADTEAFF
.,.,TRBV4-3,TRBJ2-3,TGCGCCAGCAGCCAAGATCCGGGAGATACGCAGTATTTT,CASSQDPGDTQYF
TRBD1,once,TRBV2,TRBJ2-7,TGTGCCAGCAGCGGCTTTGGGACAGGGATTTCCTACGAGCAGTACTTC,CASSGFGTGISYEQYF
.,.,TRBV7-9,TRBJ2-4,TGTGCCAGCAGCTTCGGGTTAGGGCAAATGAACATTCAGTACTTC,CASSFGLGQMNIQYF
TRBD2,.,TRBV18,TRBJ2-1,TGTGCCAGCTCACCGGGAGCGGGGCCCAATGAGCAGTTCTTC,CASSPGAGPNEQFF
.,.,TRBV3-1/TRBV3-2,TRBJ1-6,TGTGCCAGCAGCCCGAACCCTAATTCACCCCTCCACTTT,CASSPNPNSPLHF
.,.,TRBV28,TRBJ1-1,TGTGCCAGCAGTTTAGCCCAGGTGGCTTTCACTGAAGCTTTCTTT,CASSLAQVAFTEAFF
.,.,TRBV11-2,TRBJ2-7,TGTGCCAGCAGCTACCTTAGCGGCGACTCCCCCTACGAGCAGTACTTC,CASSYLSGDSPYEQYF
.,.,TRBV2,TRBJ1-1,TGTGCCAGCAGCCCCGTTAAACGGGCTTTCTTT,CASSPVKRAFF
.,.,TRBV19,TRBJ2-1,TGTGCCAGTAGTCTGGCACTTTACAATGAGCAGTTCTTC,CASSLALYNEQFF